This TCR beta chain was sequenced during a study of T-cell reconstitution after alpha-beta-depleted transplantation in children. This CDR3 has 16 residues. From germline, CDR1 is SNHLY and CDR2 FYNNEI. Trimming removed 3 bases from V and 5 bases from J, with 19 bases in between. The authors prepared the TCRbeta library with unique molecular identifiers. One entry per CDR3 protein results from TCRdb running MiXCR on the PCR reads. This table holds 480,000 or so distinct CDR3 sequences, approximately 10% found once. The TCR sequence derives from a child aged 2-15 years with inherited bone marrow failure, due to receive a stem cell transplant. Sequencing was performed on PBMCs, taken before TCRalphabeta/CD19-depleted stem cell transplant. The chain carries TRBV2 and TRBJ1-2, with D maybe TRBD1 (6 bases). CDR3 coding DNA: TGTGCCAGCAGTGATGCGACAGGCGGAGGGCCTTATGGCTACACCTTC. This translates into CASSDATGGGPYGYTF.